The 9 T cell receptor beta chains below come from one sample, sequenced in a study of T cell repertoires in cytomegalovirus infection. A single record per CDR3 protein comes from TCRdb applying MiXCR to the reads. In the table there are approximately 990,000 distinct CDR3 sequences, around 32% of which are singletons. No antigen has been assigned to these receptors. Source: cultured CD8+ T cells from PBMCs, taken from culture after CMV antigen stimulation. The receptors derive from a human donor in good health (CMV status not recorded). Some clones in this sample may be carry-over from other donors' samples.

The gene calls are TRBV6-8 and TRBJ1-3; D unclear. Germline CDR1 MNHGY, CDR2 SAAAGT. This CDR3 is 15 amino acids long. Trimming removed 6 bases at V and 8 bases at J, with 20 bases between. The CDR3 DNA is TGTGCCAGCAGCTCCGGAGCCTCCTTGGGAGACACCATATATTTT. Translating it yields CASSSGASLGDTIYF.

This clonotype was found a few times. The chain carries TRBV4-3 and TRBJ2-3; 8 nucleotides line up with TRBD2. V shed 1 base and J 6 bases; nucleotides not matched to a gene: 6. The CDR3 extends over 15 amino acids. In germline, CDR1 is LGHNA, CDR2 YSLEER. The CDR3 region has the DNA TGCGCCAGCAGCCAAGTAATAGCGGGGCCGGATACGCAGTATTTT. Its translation is CASSQVIAGPDTQYF.

The V and J genes are TRBV4-3 and TRBJ2-1, with 9 bases fitting TRBD2. The V gene's germline CDR1 is LGHNA and CDR2 YSLEER. Trimming cost V 4 bases and J 10 bases; bases outside gene matches: 20. The CDR3 loop spans 18 amino acids. The CDR3 DNA follows: TGCGCCAGCAGCCCAGGACGGAGGCGGGGGGGCCCTCAGGCCGAGCAGTTCTTC. Translating it yields CASSPGRRRGGPQAEQFF.

The V and J genes are TRBV6-1 and TRBJ1-1; TRBD1 is a possible D gene (5 bases). The CDR3 spans 15 residues. Trimming pared 5 bases from V and 1 base from J, leaving 14 bases between. Germline assignment: CDR1 MNHNS and CDR2 SASEGT. The CDR3 spells CASSPQVRANTEAFF. Written as DNA, the CDR3 is TGTGCCAGCAGTCCCCAGGTCAGGGCGAACACTGAAGCTTTCTTT.

This clonotype was found a few times. This sequence joins TRBV19 and TRBJ2-2; no definite D call. The V and J ends lost 8 bases and 4 bases respectively, with 11 bases between them. CDR3 size: 13 residues. CDR1 and CDR2 (germline): LNHDA, SQIVND (reference sequence). The CDR3 loop is CASDRAFTGELFF. CDR3 sequence (DNA): TGTGCCAGTGACCGGGCCTTCACCGGGGAGCTGTTTTTT.

The J gene is TRBJ1-4, the V gene TRBV6-6, with D possibly matching TRBD1 (5 bases). CDR3 length: 15 residues. Trimming cost V 7 bases and J 6 bases, with 18 bases left between them. Germline values: CDR1 MNHNY, CDR2 SVGAGI (reference sequence). CDR3 in DNA: TGTGCCAGCACCTTGGGGGGAGAACGGGATGAAAAACTGTTTTTT. Protein: CASTLGGERDEKLFF.

The chain is built from TRBV7-9 and TRBJ1-2; D uncertain. This CDR3 has 13 amino acids. The germline V and J ends were trimmed by 5 bases and 6 bases, with 13 bases remaining between them. Germline V CDR1 and CDR2: SEHNR, FQNEAQ (reference sequence). CDR3 in amino acids: CASSVDGGNGYTF. The CDR3 coding sequence is TGTGCCAGCAGCGTAGACGGCGGGAATGGCTACACCTTC.

This chain uses TRBV6-2 or TRBV6-3 with TRBJ2-2, with TRBD1 matching 9 bases. Germline V gene data show CDR1 as MNHEY and CDR2 as SVGEGT. This CDR3 region has 15 residues. Germline trimming cut 6 bases from V and 0 bases from J; bases unmatched to any gene: 2. This chain's CDR3 is CASRDRGSNTGELFF. CDR3 sequence (DNA): TGTGCCAGCAGGGACAGGGGATCGAACACCGGGGAGCTGTTTTTT.

This sequence joins TRBV29-1 and TRBJ1-1; the D is unclear. Trimming removed 6 bases at V and 1 base at J, with 9 bases between. Germline CDR1 SQVTM, CDR2 ANQGSEA. The CDR3 contains 12 residues. The CDR3 DNA is TGCAGCGTCACTGGGCGGAACACTGAAGCTTTCTTT. This translates into CSVTGRNTEAFF.